These 21 T cell receptor beta chains were sequenced from one sample in a study of cytomegalovirus exposure and HLA in healthy donors. Primers included in the PCR were 60 Vbeta and 13 Jbeta primers. Assay: immunoSEQ multiplex PCR; the TCRdb copy retains only in-frame clones and omits some. The table has about 170,000 clones, more than 75% seen once; the top ten hold roughly 0.99%. Sequencing used PBMCs. The source of these receptors is a girl aged 2-10 years in good health and CMV-seropositive.

The chain employs TRBV30 and TRBJ1-2, with TRBD1 matching over 10 bases. Per the germline V gene, CDR1 is GTSNPN and CDR2 is SVGIG (reference sequence). The CDR3 consists of 13 residues. The CDR3 DNA follows: TGTGCTAGCGCAAGGGACAGGGGACAGGGCTACACCTTC. Residues: CASARDRGQGYTF.

The V and J genes are TRBV6-6 and TRBJ2-1, with TRBD2 as a possible D gene (5 bases). The V gene lost 0 bases and the J gene lost 8 bases, with 14 bases spanning the gap. Germline-derived CDR1 and CDR2 are MNHNY and SVGAGI (reference sequence). CDR3 size: 15 residues. For the CDR3, the DNA is TGTGCCAGCAGTTACTCCTATTTGGGTAGCGATGAGCAGTTCTTC. Its protein is CASSYSYLGSDEQFF.

The rearrangement links TRBV4-1 to TRBJ2-1; D possibly corresponds to TRBD2 (6 bases). This CDR3 is built from 17 residues. Germline CDR1 reads MGHRA; CDR2 reads YSYEKL. V lost 0 bases and J lost 5, with 17 bases in between. CDR3 sequence (DNA): TGCGCCAGCAGCCAAGATATAGGGACTCCAAGGAACAATGAGCAGTTCTTC. Its translation is CASSQDIGTPRNNEQFF.

Points on this clone: At one of its ends the junction is not consistent with the germline gene, which may arise from a read error. The V and J genes are TRBV7-9 and TRBJ2-2; 8 bases line up with TRBD2. This CDR3 is built from 19 residues. CDR1 and CDR2 (germline): SEHNR, FQNEAQ (reference sequence). As DNA, the CDR3 is TGTTCCAGCAGCTCTCCCTCACCTGTAGCGGGAAGGGACACCGGGGAGCTGTTTTTT. Encoded protein: CSSSSPSPVAGRDTGELFF.

The chain has TRBV5-6 and TRBJ2-3; D gene unclear. Trimming shortened V by 1 base and J by 2 bases, and 8 bases separated the two germline ends. Germline V CDR1 and CDR2: SGHDT, YYEEEE. CDR3 length: 14 amino acids. CDR3 residues: CASSLRRPTDTQYF. In nucleotides, the CDR3 is TGTGCCAGCAGCTTGCGGCGGCCCACAGATACGCAGTATTTT. Using reference TRBV5-6 and TRBJ2-3 for the parts outside the CDR3, the full variable domain is DAGVTQSPTHLIKTRGQQVTLRCSPKSGHDTVSWYQQALGQGPQFIFQYYEEEERQRGNFPDRFSGHQFPNYSSELNVNALLLGDSALYLCASSLRRPTDTQYFGPGTRLTVL.

The rearrangement uses TRBV29-1 and TRBJ1-2, with 7 positions matching TRBD1. Per the germline V gene, CDR1 is SQVTM and CDR2 is ANQGSEA. V dropped 0 bases and J dropped 5; count of bases not matched to a gene: 3. The CDR3 spans 13 residues. The CDR3 loop is CSVEDPQGYGYTF. The CDR3 nucleotides read TGCAGCGTTGAAGATCCACAGGGGTATGGCTACACCTTC.

This rearrangement joins TRBV5-6 to TRBJ1-2, with D hard to call. This CDR3 region has 16 residues. Deletions cut 1 base from V and 2 bases from J, with 15 bases between. Germline V gives CDR1 SGHDT, CDR2 YYEEEE. The CDR3 DNA reads as TGTGCCAGCAGCTTGCCCCGTCGGGGTAGGAACTATGGCTACACCTTC. It translates to CASSLPRRGRNYGYTF.

The rearrangement links TRBV19 to TRBJ2-1; 12 nucleotides agree with TRBD2. Per the germline V gene, CDR1 is LNHDA and CDR2 is SQIVND (reference sequence). CDR3 length equals 18 residues. V lost 3 bases to trimming and J lost 5 bases; unmatched junction nucleotides: 11. CDR3 loop: CASSIGPSGRAWDNEQFF. Here the CDR3 DNA reads TGTGCCAGTAGTATCGGGCCTAGCGGGAGGGCCTGGGACAATGAGCAGTTCTTC. Filled out from reference TRBV19 and TRBJ2-1, the complete variable domain reads DGGITQSPKYLFRKEGQNVTLSCEQNLNHDAMYWYRQDPGQGLRLIYYSQIVNDFQKGDIAEGYSVSREKKESFPLTVTSAQKNPTAFYLCASSIGPSGRAWDNEQFFGPGTRLTVL.

The rearrangement uses TRBV19 and TRBJ2-3; 8 bases match TRBD2. CDR1 is LNHDA and CDR2 is SQIVND in the germline V gene (reference sequence). V was pared by 6 bases and J by 2 bases, with 7 bases of the junction left unmatched. This CDR3 region has 15 residues. The CDR3 coding sequence is TGTGCCAGTAGCGTTATAGCGGGATCCACAGATACGCAGTATTTT. Protein: CASSVIAGSTDTQYF.

The CDR3 here is CASSFSERASAMGQPQHF. CDR3 in DNA: TGTGCCAGCAGTTTTAGCGAACGTGCATCTGCGATGGGTCAGCCCCAGCATTTT. This chain links TRBV28 with TRBJ1-5; D remains ambiguous. Per germline, CDR1 MDHEN and CDR2 SYDVKM. CDR3 length: 18 amino acids. The germline V and J ends were trimmed by 3 bases and 6 bases, with 24 bases remaining between them.

This clone was found a few times. This rearrangement joins TRBV27 to TRBJ2-7; 9 bases line up with TRBD1. Unmatched junction bases numbered 12, after V lost 1 base and J lost 2 bases. There are 18 residues in the CDR3. Per the germline V gene, CDR1 is MNHEY and CDR2 is SMNVEV (reference sequence). The CDR3 DNA is TGTGCCAGCAGTTTATTTGGCATTAGGGACAGGGTCCCCTACGAGCAGTACTTC. Translating gives CASSLFGIRDRVPYEQYF.

This chain joins TRBV29-1 and TRBJ1-6; 7 nucleotides align to TRBD1. The CDR3 totals 13 residues. Germline values: CDR1 SQVTM, CDR2 ANQGSEA. V trimming: 4 bases; J trimming: 7 bases; junction bases outside the gene matches: 4. The CDR3 protein is CSVGTGNNSPLHF. DNA for the CDR3: TGCAGCGTTGGGACAGGAAACAATTCACCCCTCCACTTT. Based on the CDR3 plus reference TRBV29-1 and TRBJ1-6, the full variable domain is SAVISQKPSRDICQRGTSLTIQCQVDSQVTMMFWYRQQPGQSLTLIATANQGSEATYESGFVIDKFPISRPNLTFSTLTVSNMSPEDSSIYLCSVGTGNNSPLHFGNGTRLTVT.

This chain joins TRBV10-1 and TRBJ1-5; no clear D. CDR1 WNHNN and CDR2 SYGVQD come from the germline V gene (reference sequence). The ends were cut back, 2 bases at V and 7 bases at J, with 6 bases in the middle. This CDR3 has 12 amino acids. The chain's CDR3 is CASSEPGQPQHF. CDR3 DNA: TGCGCCAGCAGTGAGCCGGGACAGCCCCAGCATTTT.

The chain carries TRBV28 and TRBJ1-5, with 8 bases fitting TRBD1. This CDR3 contains 16 residues. The J segment lost 7 bases and the V segment lost 3 bases, leaving 11 bases of the junction unmatched. CDR1 is MDHEN, CDR2 SYDVKM, per germline. The CDR3 bases are TGTGCCAGCAGTTTGGGCCTCCGGGACAGGCACCAGCCCCAGCATTTT. It is translated as CASSLGLRDRHQPQHF.

This rearrangement joins TRBV29-1 to TRBJ2-3, with 7 bases fitting TRBD2. Germline assignment: CDR1 SQVTM and CDR2 ANQGSEA. Trimming cost V 3 bases and J 3 bases; bases outside gene matches: 6. There are 14 residues in the CDR3. CDR3 DNA: TGCAGCGTTGAGGGCGGGAGTAGTACAGATACGCAGTATTTT. The encoded protein is CSVEGGSSTDTQYF.

The V and J genes are TRBV5-4 and TRBJ2-1, with a weak D call TRBD2 (5 bases). Trimming removed 1 base from V and 8 bases from J, with 7 bases in between. The germline CDR1 and CDR2 sequences are SGHNT and YYREEE (reference sequence). CDR3 size: 12 residues. CDR3 amino acids: CASSLPADEQFF. The CDR3 DNA sequence: TGTGCCAGCAGCTTGCCAGCGGATGAGCAGTTCTTC.

The sample holds a few counts of this clone. The V call is TRBV11-3, the J call TRBJ2-5, with D possibly matching TRBD2 (6 bases). Germline V gives CDR1 SGHNT, CDR2 YENEEA. The CDR3 is 11 amino acids. CDR3 loop: CVRELGETQYF. CDR3 nucleotides: TGTGTCCGGGAGCTAGGAGAGACCCAGTACTTC.

This rearrangement joins TRBV13 to TRBJ2-4; the match to TRBD2 covers 7 bases. Per germline, CDR1 PRHDT and CDR2 FYEKMQ (reference sequence). The CDR3 loop spans 14 amino acids. V gave up 4 bases and J gave up 9 bases; unmatched junction bases: 9. The CDR3 here is CASSSRDYPVIQYF. CDR3 nucleotides: TGTGCCAGCAGCTCCCGGGACTATCCAGTCATTCAGTACTTC.

In this sample, this clone turned up a few times. This sequence joins TRBV28 and TRBJ2-3; 10 nucleotides align to TRBD2. CDR3 length: 17 residues. The ends lost 6 bases at V and 3 bases at J; junction bases unmatched: 12. CDR1 MDHEN and CDR2 SYDVKM come from the germline V gene. CDR3 coding DNA: TGTGCCAGCAGCTATCGGGAGCGGGAGGGCCCGACAGATACGCAGTATTTT. Translated, it gives CASSYREREGPTDTQYF.

The chain joins TRBV6-5 to TRBJ1-3, with 8 bases fitting TRBD1. The length of the CDR3 is 15 residues. Germline V lookup: CDR1 MNHEY, CDR2 SVGAGI. The junction had 4 bases not matched to a gene; V was cut back by 4 bases and J by 2 bases. CDR3 sequence (DNA): TGTGCCAGCAGTTCGCCACAGGGGGCTGGAAACACCATATATTTT. Translated, it gives CASSSPQGAGNTIYF.

This clone was found a few times. The germline gene is not matched at one end of the junction; a read error may be the cause. This chain joins TRBV7-7 and TRBJ2-1; 11 bases map to TRBD2. The CDR3 has 16 residues. Germline loops: CDR1 SSHAT, CDR2 FNYEAQ (reference sequence). This CDR3 is CASSLELAGAANEQFF. The CDR3, as DNA: TGTGCTAGCAGCTTAGAACTAGCGGGAGCAGCCAATGAGCAGTTCTTC. Full variable domain (missing parts from reference TRBV7-7 and TRBJ2-1): GAGVSQSPRYKVTKRGQDVTLRCDPISSHATLYWYQQALGQGPEFLTYFNYEAQPDKSGLPSDRFSAERPEGSISTLTIQRTEQRDSAMYRCASSLELAGAANEQFFGPGTRLTVL.